The 27 T cell receptor beta chains given below trace back to one sample, sequenced in a study of OX40 agonist ivuxolimab in advanced cancers. Clones were read by immunoSEQ multiplex PCR, and TCRdb kept only the in-frame ones, dropping some. The sample has 20,000 or so clones, approximately 81% seen once. This specimen consisted of CD4+ or CD8+ T cells sorted from blood, obtained in a trial of the OX40 agonist ivuxolimab. These receptors were collected from an adult with an advanced solid tumor such as melanoma, head and neck, liver or kidney cancer.

The V call is TRBV6-5, the J call TRBJ2-7; 10 bases align to TRBD1. The CDR3 extends over 15 amino acids. Germline trimming cut 6 bases from V and 3 bases from J; bases unmatched to any gene: 8. The germline CDR1 and CDR2 sequences are MNHEY and SVGAGI. DNA of the CDR3: TGTGCCAGCAGGGGCGGACAGGGGGTGGGCTACGAGCAGTACTTC. It translates to CASRGGQGVGYEQYF.

This chain connects TRBV19 to TRBJ2-5; no reliable D call. This CDR3 has 13 residues. V was clipped by 0 bases and J by 2 bases, with 4 bases between them. Germline V gives CDR1 LNHDA, CDR2 SQIVND (reference sequence). In DNA, the CDR3 is TGTGCCAGTAGTATAGACAGGCAAGAGACCCAGTACTTC. Encoded protein: CASSIDRQETQYF.

This chain uses TRBV4-1 with TRBJ2-7; 9 bases line up with TRBD1. The V gene's germline CDR1 is MGHRA and CDR2 YSYEKL. V shed 1 base, J shed 1 base, and the junction held 5 bases outside the gene matches. The CDR3 has 16 residues. CDR3 residues: CASSQAGQGVSYEQYF. DNA of the CDR3: TGCGCCAGCAGCCAAGCGGGACAGGGTGTTTCCTACGAGCAGTACTTC.

This rearrangement joins TRBV27 to TRBJ2-1, with 8 bases identical to TRBD1. The CDR3 totals 16 residues. With V trimmed by 0 bases and J by 1 base, 2 bases remained unmatched. Looked up from germline, CDR1 is MNHEY and CDR2 is SMNVEV (reference sequence). DNA of the CDR3: TGTGCCAGCAGTTTATCGGGGACAGGTTCCTACAATGAGCAGTTCTTC. Amino acids: CASSLSGTGSYNEQFF.

The chain recombines TRBV6-1 with TRBJ1-2; 7 nucleotides match TRBD1. This CDR3 comprises 15 residues. V was pared by 7 bases and J by 0 bases, with 8 bases of the junction left unmatched. Germline CDR1 MNHNS, CDR2 SASEGT. The CDR3: CASTDLDRTNYGYTF. CDR3 in DNA: TGTGCCAGCACTGACCTGGACAGGACTAACTATGGCTACACCTTC.

V and J are TRBV14 and TRBJ2-3, with a weak D call TRBD2 (5 bases). Germline CDR1 reads SGHDN; CDR2 reads FVKESK. The CDR3 is made up of 11 amino acids. Between the trimmed V and J ends, which lost 1 base and 11 bases, there was a span of 7 bases. Here the CDR3 reads CASSQGSGQYF. CDR3 nucleotide sequence: TGTGCCAGCAGCCAAGGGAGCGGGCAGTATTTT.

This chain links TRBV5-5 with TRBJ1-1; D is perhaps TRBD1 (6 bases). Germline V gives CDR1 SGHKS, CDR2 YYEKEE (reference sequence). V was trimmed by 3 bases and J by 3 bases, leaving 21 bases between them. The CDR3 consists of 17 residues. The CDR3 bases are TGTGCCAGCAGCTCGCCGAACAGGGATGGGTTGCACACTGAAGCTTTCTTT. Amino acid sequence: CASSSPNRDGLHTEAFF.

The chain couples TRBV27 to TRBJ1-4, with a weak D call TRBD1 (5 bases). The CDR3 has 14 residues. Germline loops: CDR1 MNHEY, CDR2 SMNVEV (reference sequence). Deletions cut 6 bases from V and 8 bases from J, with 16 bases between. The CDR3 DNA sequence: TGTGCCAGCAGCCGACAGTGGAGAAGGGAAAAACTGTTTTTT. Translating it yields CASSRQWRREKLFF. Full variable domain (remainder filled in from reference TRBV27 and TRBJ1-4): EAQVTQNPRYLITVTGKKLTVTCSQNMNHEYMSWYRQDPGLGLRQIYYSMNVEVTDKGDVPEGYKVSRKEKRNFPLILESPSPNQTSLYFCASSRQWRREKLFFGSGTQLSVL.

The chain couples TRBV10-3 to TRBJ2-7; D remains unclear. The V gene's germline CDR1 is ENHRY and CDR2 SYGVKD. This CDR3 is built from 14 residues. The V and J ends lost 6 bases and 2 bases respectively, with 14 bases between them. Here the CDR3 reads CAISPPRSPYEQYF. In DNA, the CDR3 is TGTGCCATCAGCCCCCCCAGGTCACCCTACGAGCAGTACTTC.

The V gene is TRBV27, the J gene TRBJ2-7, with D uncertain. V was clipped by 5 bases and J by 1 base, with 9 bases between them. CDR1 and CDR2 from the germline V gene are MNHEY and SMNVEV (reference sequence). The CDR3 contains 13 residues. In DNA, the CDR3 is TGTGCCAGCAGTGTAAGCGCGTCCTACGAGCAGTACTTC. Its protein is CASSVSASYEQYF.

V usage is TRBV6-6 and J usage is TRBJ1-1; D is possibly TRBD1 (6 bases). The germline V gene encodes CDR1 MNHNY and CDR2 SVGAGI (reference sequence). Trimming cost V 4 bases and J 0 bases, with 12 bases left between them. This CDR3 has 15 amino acids. This CDR3 is CASSLQGAMNTEAFF. As DNA, the CDR3 is TGTGCCAGCAGTTTACAGGGAGCAATGAACACTGAAGCTTTCTTT.

This clone is a singleton in its sample. V usage is TRBV30 and J usage is TRBJ2-5; 8 bases are a match to TRBD1. The V segment lost 5 bases and the J segment 5 bases; nucleotides outside the gene matches: 1. This CDR3 spans 11 amino acids. Germline values: CDR1 GTSNPN, CDR2 SVGIG (reference sequence). DNA of the CDR3: TGTGCCTGGGACAGGGGCGAGACCCAGTACTTC. This gives the protein CAWDRGETQYF.

This clone was counted a few times. The CDR3 nucleotides are TGTGCCAGCAGTGACCGGGGGCTGGTCTACACCTTC. Translation gives CASSDRGLVYTF. The chain recombines TRBV25-1 with TRBJ1-2, with a tentative D call TRBD1 (6 bases). The CDR3 runs 12 residues. V lost 3 bases to trimming and J lost 10 bases, with 12 bases between them. Germline CDR1 MGHDK, CDR2 SYGVNS.

This sequence joins TRBV27 and TRBJ1-2; D is undetermined. The CDR3 sequence is 12 residues long. The V gene's germline CDR1 is MNHEY and CDR2 SMNVEV (reference sequence). V was trimmed by 5 bases and J by 7 bases, leaving 11 bases between them. CDR3 nucleotides: TGTGCCAGCAGTGATCGGGTCAGTGGCTACACCTTC. Residues: CASSDRVSGYTF.

The chain couples TRBV5-8 to TRBJ2-5; TRBD2 might be the D (6 bases). V was cut by 4 bases and J by 1 base, with 20 bases left in between. CDR1 SGHTS and CDR2 YDEGEE come from the germline V gene. The CDR3 totals 17 residues. CDR3 sequence: CASSPAPGGVAQETQYF. For the CDR3, the DNA is TGTGCCAGCAGCCCGGCCCCTGGCGGGGTGGCCCAAGAGACCCAGTACTTC. The whole variable domain, remainder taken from reference TRBV5-8 and TRBJ2-5, is EAGVTQSPTHLIKTRGQQATLRCSPISGHTSVYWYQQALGLGLQFLLWYDEGEERNRGNFPPRFSGRQFPNYSSELNVNALELEDSALYLCASSPAPGGVAQETQYFGPGTRLLVL.

The CDR3: CASSRAAGGITDTQYF. CDR3 in DNA: TGCGCCAGCAGCCGGGCAGCGGGGGGGATCACAGATACGCAGTATTTT. The rearrangement uses TRBV5-1 and TRBJ2-3; 10 bases agree with TRBD2. The CDR3 spans 16 residues. J lost 2 bases, V lost 4 bases, and 7 bases had no gene match. Per germline, CDR1 SGHRS and CDR2 YFSETQ.

The table lists this clone with a count of one. The DNA for the CDR3 is TGTGCCAGCAGCTTAGGACAGGATTCCTACGAGCAGTACTTC. It specifies CASSLGQDSYEQYF. The rearrangement joins TRBV7-6 to TRBJ2-7; D perhaps matches TRBD1 (6 bases). The CDR3 contains 14 residues. The germline V gene has CDR1 SGHVS and CDR2 FNYEAQ. Trimming took off 1 base at V and 1 base at J, with 8 bases between the two ends.

V and J are TRBV11-2 and TRBJ1-5, with a tentative D call TRBD1 (6 bases). The germline gives CDR1 SGHAT, CDR2 FQNNGV. V dropped 1 base and J dropped 7 bases, with 14 bases sitting between them. The CDR3 has 15 residues. This chain's CDR3 is CASSLGGGQGQPQHF. As DNA, the CDR3 is TGTGCCAGCAGCTTAGGTGGGGGGCAGGGACAGCCCCAGCATTTT.

The table lists this clone with a count of one. The genes are TRBV2 and TRBJ2-1; 9 bases are a match to TRBD1. The CDR3 length is 20 residues. The germline V gene has CDR1 SNHLY and CDR2 FYNNEI. With V trimmed by 4 bases and J by 3 bases, 19 bases remained unmatched. Here the CDR3 DNA reads TGTGCCAGCAGTGCCCCGGGACAGGGATATTCGGTCAGAATCTACAATGAGCAGTTCTTC. It encodes CASSAPGQGYSVRIYNEQFF.

This clone was counted a single time. The chain has TRBV5-6 and TRBJ1-1, with 9 bases lining up with TRBD1. V was clipped by 3 bases and J by 5 bases; unmatched bases: 2. Looked up from germline, CDR1 is SGHDT and CDR2 is YYEEEE. The CDR3 is 13 amino acids. In DNA form, the CDR3 reads TGTGCCAGCAGCTCGACAGGGGGGACTGAAGCTTTCTTT. Its protein is CASSSTGGTEAFF.

The CDR3 DNA is TGCGCCAGCAGCCCCGAGGGACAGGGGCCATACGTAGAGCAGTACTTC. Its protein is CASSPEGQGPYVEQYF. The chain carries TRBV5-1 and TRBJ2-7, with 10 bases that match TRBD1. The CDR3 has 16 amino acids. J lost 7 bases, V lost 4 bases, and 14 bases had no gene match. CDR1 is SGHRS and CDR2 is YFSETQ in the germline V gene.

CDR3 loop: CASRLGWGYTF. As DNA, the CDR3 is TGTGCCAGTCGCCTAGGATGGGGCTACACCTTC. The gene calls are TRBV19 and TRBJ1-2; the D is unclear. Germline V gives CDR1 LNHDA, CDR2 SQIVND (reference sequence). CDR3 length: 11 residues. V gave up 8 bases and J gave up 8 bases, with 12 bases separating them.

This chain uses TRBV19 with TRBJ1-4, with 9 bases identical to TRBD1. The germline V gene encodes CDR1 LNHDA and CDR2 SQIVND (reference sequence). With V trimmed by 1 base and J by 8 bases, 5 bases remained unmatched. The CDR3 loop spans 15 amino acids. The CDR3 DNA is TGTGCCAGTAGTATAGTGACAGGGGGAGACGAAAAACTGTTTTTT. It yields the protein CASSIVTGGDEKLFF.

The chain recombines TRBV7-6 with TRBJ2-7, with a weak D call TRBD1 (6 bases). Per the germline V gene, CDR1 is SGHVS and CDR2 is FNYEAQ. The CDR3 is made up of 12 amino acids. Trimming cost V 5 bases and J 5 bases, with 10 bases left between them. The CDR3 loop reads CASSTQGHEQYF. DNA of the CDR3: TGTGCCAGCAGCACACAGGGCCACGAGCAGTACTTC.

The chain employs TRBV19 and TRBJ2-7, with no clear D. Trimming shortened V by 1 base and J by 3 bases, and 13 bases separated the two germline ends. The CDR3 loop spans 15 amino acids. Per the germline V gene, CDR1 is LNHDA and CDR2 is SQIVND (reference sequence). The CDR3 loop is CASSIGPDNLYEQYF. CDR3 DNA sequence: TGTGCCAGTAGTATAGGCCCGGATAACCTCTACGAGCAGTACTTC.

This sequence joins TRBV6-1 and TRBJ1-5; D call uncertain. CDR1 MNHNS and CDR2 SASEGT come from the germline V gene. This CDR3 has 12 residues. V was trimmed by 6 bases and J by 11 bases, leaving 14 bases between them. CDR3 DNA: TGTGCCAGCAGGGGTCAGGTACCAGCCCAGCATTTT. Protein product: CASRGQVPAQHF.

The chain carries TRBV6-5 and TRBJ1-2, with 8 bases matching TRBD1. With V trimmed by 6 bases and J by 4 bases, 10 bases remained unmatched. Germline V gene lookup returns CDR1 MNHEY and CDR2 SVGAGI. The CDR3 consists of 15 residues. The CDR3 spells CASSPDRAGFYGYTF. The CDR3 nucleotides are TGTGCCAGCAGCCCGGACAGGGCGGGGTTCTATGGCTACACCTTC.